The rows below give T cell receptor beta chains drawn from one sample of a study of patients and donors after allogeneic stem cell transplantation. One entry per CDR3 protein results from TCRdb running MiXCR on the RT-PCR reads. Among approximately 170,000 distinct CDR3 sequences listed, roughly 24% were seen once. The specimen was blood, either unsorted or a sorted T cell fraction (not recorded which). Receptor source: a human donor who was either an allogeneic HSCT recipient or a stem cell or donor lymphocyte infusion donor (not recorded which). It is not recorded whose cells these are; they may come from a transplant donor. Each CDR3 is given with its conserved first and last residue. A D gene is named only where the DNA matches it firmly. The listing skips clone size in some rows; elsewhere it reads once, few, many or a size class.

d_call clone_size j_call v_call cdr3_nt cdr3_aa
TRBD1 many TRBJ1-2 TRBV27 TGTGCCAGCAGCCCAAGGACAGGAGGTAATGGCTACACCTTC CASSPRTGGNGYTF
TRBD2 . TRBJ2-7 TRBV4-2 TGTGCCAGCAGCCAAGTGGGGGGGGCCTACGAGCAGTACTTC CASSQVGGAYEQYF
. . TRBJ1-1 TRBV12-3/TRBV12-4 TGTGCCAGCAGTAGAAGTAGTGGCACTGAAGCTTTCTTT CASSRSSGTEAFF
. . TRBJ1-1 TRBV6-6 TGTGCCAGCAGTTGGGGGGCGCCGGCGACTGAAGCTTTCTTT CASSWGAPATEAFF
. once TRBJ2-4 TRBV18 TGTGCCAGCTTACCGCCCCCACTAGAAGACATTCAGTACTTC CASLPPPLEDIQYF
TRBD2 . TRBJ2-7 TRBV25-1 TGTGCCAGCAAGGGACTAGCGGAACCCTACGAGCAGTACTTC CASKGLAEPYEQYF
. . TRBJ1-1 TRBV12-3/TRBV12-4 TGTGCCAGCATGTACGGGGTGAACACTGAAGCTTTCTTT CASMYGVNTEAFF
. . TRBJ1-6 TRBV4-3 TGCGCCAGCAGCCAAGATCAGGATTCACCCCTCCACTTT CASSQDQDSPLHF
. . TRBJ1-1 TRBV7-2 TGTGCCAGCAGCTTAGTTGGGCGAACTGAAGCTTTCTTT CASSLVGRTEAFF
TRBD1 . TRBJ1-2 TRBV6-6 TGTGCCAGCAGTCGGGAAATTGGGGACAGGGCATGGAACTATGGCTACACCTTC CASSREIGDRAWNYGYTF
TRBD2 few TRBJ2-1 TRBV6-5 TGTGCCAGCAGTTACAATGCGGGAGGTAATGAGCAGTTCTTC CASSYNAGGNEQFF
. . TRBJ2-3 TRBV20-1 TGCAGTGCCCCCCCCGGGGGTAGCACAGATACGCAGTATTTT CSAPPGGSTDTQYF
. few TRBJ1-1 TRBV5-5 TGTGCCAGCAGCTTGTGGACAGCAGGGAACACTGAAGCTTTCTTT CASSLWTAGNTEAFF
. few TRBJ2-2 TRBV9 TGTGCCAGCAGCGTAGACCTGAACACCGGGGAGCTGTTTTTT CASSVDLNTGELFF
. few TRBJ2-1 TRBV7-8 TGTGCCAGCAGCCTGAAGGGAAACAATGAGCAGTTCTTC CASSLKGNNEQFF
TRBD1 . TRBJ1-1 TRBV3-1 TGTGCCAGCCTGCGGACAGGGGGCCATGAAGCTTTCTTT CASLRTGGHEAFF
. . TRBJ2-7 TRBV5-1 TGCGCCAGCAGCCCGGATCAAAGCTCCTACGAGCAGTACTTC CASSPDQSSYEQYF
. few TRBJ1-2 TRBV29-1 TGCAGCGTTGGGACCCCTGGCTACACCTTC CSVGTPGYTF
. . TRBJ2-4 TRBV7-9 TGTGCCAGCAGCTTTAGGAACAGAGGAAACATTCAGTACTTC CASSFRNRGNIQYF
. . TRBJ2-7 TRBV10-3 TGTGCCCTCGGTACAGAGGAAGCCTACGAGCAGTACTTC CALGTEEAYEQYF